A selection of T cell receptor beta chains follows, all from one sample in a study of graft-versus-host responses after intestinal transplantation. The antigens of these receptors remain unknown. Generated by immunoSEQ multiplex PCR, the TCRdb table keeps only in-frame clones and is missing some. The table includes over 75,000 clones, approximately 90% detected once. The sample consisted of unstimulated CD4+ T cells sorted from spleen or lymph node cells, taken before transplant. These receptors originate from a human donor who was the organ donor for an intestinal transplant. Each CDR3 is given with its conserved first and last residue. Fields, in order: D gene, clone size, J gene, V gene, CDR3 protein, CDR3 DNA. D genes are given only for firm matches. The size field is filled for only some rows; it gives once, few, many or a size class.

>TRBD1|.|TRBJ2-7|TRBV4-1
CASSQDVGTGRVEQYF
TGCGCCAGCAGCCAAGATGTAGGGACAGGGAGAGTCGAGCAGTACTTC
>.|once|TRBJ2-7|TRBV21-1
CASSRGKPTGFPPF
TGTGCCAGCAGCAGGGGAAAACCAACAGGGTTCCCCCCCTTC
>.|.|TRBJ1-1|TRBV5-1
CASSLAGNTEAFF
TGCGCCAGCAGCTTGGCAGGGAACACTGAAGCTTTCTTT
>.|.|TRBJ2-7|TRBV5-1
CASSLTTAGEQYF
TGCGCCAGCAGCTTGACGACGGCAGGCGAGCAGTACTTC
>TRBD2|.|TRBJ2-1|TRBV28
CASLHSGTPYNEQFF
TGTGCCAGCCTCCATAGCGGGACTCCCTACAATGAGCAGTTCTTC
>.|few|TRBJ1-4|TRBV6-5
CASSYLGEKLFF
TGTGCCAGCAGTTACCTCGGTGAAAAACTGTTTTTT
>TRBD2|.|TRBJ2-7|TRBV6-1
CASSEAYSLAGRYEQYF
TGTGCCAGCAGTGAAGCCTACTCCCTAGCGGGAAGATACGAGCAGTACTTC
>.|.|TRBJ1-3|TRBV7-8
CASSLLRWGPGNTIYF
TGTGCCAGCAGCTTACTTCGTTGGGGGCCCGGAAACACCATATATTTT
>TRBD2|.|TRBJ2-7|TRBV5-4
CASSGGLAGGAYEQYF
TGTGCCAGCAGCGGGGGGCTAGCGGGAGGAGCCTACGAGCAGTACTTC
>TRBD2|.|TRBJ2-1|TRBV7-3
CASSLTFELQRGNEQFF
TGTGCCAGCAGCTTAACGTTCGAATTACAGCGGGGGAATGAGCAGTTCTTC
>TRBD2|.|TRBJ2-7|TRBV5-1
CASSSTSGTTDNPYEQYF
TGCGCCAGCAGTTCGACTAGCGGTACTACTGATAACCCCTACGAGCAGTACTTC
>.|.|TRBJ2-3|TRBV5-4
CASSADSTPSDTQYF
TGTGCCAGCAGCGCCGACTCGACGCCATCAGATACGCAGTATTTT
>TRBD1|few|TRBJ1-2|TRBV5-1
CASSLLAGGDYGYTF
TGCGCCAGCAGCTTGTTAGCAGGGGGCGACTATGGCTACACCTTC
>TRBD2|.|TRBJ2-3|TRBV5-1
CASSPTLAGGLDTQYF
TGCGCCAGCAGCCCAACACTAGCGGGGGGGTTAGATACGCAGTATTTT
>TRBD2|once|TRBJ2-5|TRBV4-1
CASSQAGAFLGGGETQYF
TGCGCCAGCAGCCAAGCTGGGGCCTTCCTCGGGGGGGGAGAGACCCAGTACTTC
>.|.|TRBJ1-4|TRBV6-5
CASKRSLASEKLFF
TGTGCCAGCAAGAGGAGCCTGGCGAGTGAAAAACTGTTTTTT
>TRBD1|.|TRBJ1-1|TRBV18
CASSPATGGAKQAFF
TGTGCCAGCTCACCGGCTACAGGGGGCGCGAAGCAAGCTTTCTTT
>.|.|TRBJ1-1|TRBV30
CAWSVIVAGGRNTEAFF
TGTGCCTGGAGTGTAATCGTAGCCGGGGGGCGGAACACTGAAGCTTTCTTT
>TRBD2|.|TRBJ2-7|TRBV5-5
CASSFFSAGVNEQYF
TGTGCCAGCAGCTTTTTCTCGGCGGGGGTTAACGAGCAGTACTTC
>.|once|TRBJ1-1|TRBV6-1
CASSEGVRGNTEAFF
TGTGCCAGCAGTGAAGGGGTAAGGGGGAACACTGAAGCTTTCTTT
>TRBD1|.|TRBJ1-2|TRBV5-1
CASSFRDRGDGYTF
TGCGCCAGCAGCTTCCGGGACAGGGGCGATGGCTACACCTTC
>.|.|TRBJ2-2|TRBV27
CASGYRYTGELFF
TGTGCCAGCGGTTACCGGTACACCGGGGAGCTGTTTTTT
>TRBD1|.|TRBJ2-7|TRBV5-1
CASSLGQLRPYEQYF
TGCGCCAGCAGCCTGGGACAGCTACGGCCCTACGAGCAGTACTTC
>.|.|TRBJ2-7|TRBV21-1
CASSRQVGENSYEQYF
TGTGCCAGCAGCAGACAAGTCGGGGAAAACTCCTACGAGCAGTACTTC
>.|.|TRBJ2-1|TRBV5-1
CASSFESGLPLDEQFF
TGCGCCAGCAGCTTCGAATCGGGACTCCCTTTGGATGAGCAGTTCTTC
>.|.|TRBJ2-2|TRBV7-2
CASSLFPDTGELFF
TGTGCCAGCAGCTTATTCCCGGACACCGGGGAGCTGTTTTTT
>.|.|TRBJ2-7|TRBV10-3
CAIQGEVSYEQYF
TGTGCCATCCAAGGGGAAGTGTCCTACGAGCAGTACTTC
>.|.|TRBJ1-5|TRBV2
CASSANRDTGPQHF
TGTGCCAGCAGTGCTAACAGGGACACGGGGCCCCAGCATTTT
>TRBD1|once|TRBJ1-4|TRBV6-5
CASANTGVGEKLFF
TGTGCCAGCGCAAACACAGGGGTTGGTGAAAAACTGTTTTTT
>.|.|TRBJ2-7|TRBV21-1
CASSKRERDFSYEQYF
TGTGCCAGCAGCAAAAGGGAGCGGGACTTCTCCTACGAGCAGTACTTC
>TRBD2|.|TRBJ2-3|TRBV27
CASSRRTSGSVDTQYF
TGTGCCAGCAGCCGTCGGACTAGCGGGAGTGTGGATACGCAGTATTTT
>.|.|TRBJ2-5|TRBV28
CASSLSSYETQYF
TGTGCCAGCAGCCTCTCTAGCTACGAGACCCAGTACTTC
>.|.|TRBJ2-7|TRBV4-1
CASSQEISHYEQYF
TGCGCCAGCAGCCAAGAAATTTCACACTACGAGCAGTACTTC
>.|.|TRBJ2-1|TRBV20-1
CSAIDNEQFF
TGCAGTGCCATTGACAATGAGCAGTTCTTC
>.|.|TRBJ2-7|TRBV5-1
CASSGAGIGYEQYF
TGCGCCAGCAGCGGGGCAGGGATAGGCTACGAGCAGTACTTC
>.|.|TRBJ2-3|TRBV15
CATSRDYQADTQYF
TGTGCCACCAGCAGAGATTATCAGGCCGATACGCAGTATTTT
>TRBD1|few|TRBJ2-7|TRBV6-1
CASSLIQGAGYEQYF
TGTGCCAGCAGTTTAATACAGGGGGCTGGATACGAGCAGTACTTC
>TRBD2|.|TRBJ2-3|TRBV29-1
CSVEEGTRGGYLYF
TGCAGCGTTGAAGAAGGGACACGGGGGGGGTATCTGTATTTT
>.|.|TRBJ2-5|TRBV5-1
CASSGGLQETQYF
TGCGCCAGCAGCGGGGGCCTTCAAGAGACCCAGTACTTC
>.|.|TRBJ2-7|TRBV11-2
CASSSLRGTSYEQYF
TGTGCCAGCAGCTCCCTGAGGGGGACCTCCTACGAGCAGTACTTC
>.|.|TRBJ2-5|TRBV9
CASSVELGWETQYF
TGTGCCAGCAGCGTAGAGCTTGGTTGGGAGACCCAGTACTTC
>.|.|TRBJ2-7|TRBV6-6
CASSPHVASYEQYF
TGTGCCAGCAGTCCCCACGTTGCGTCCTACGAGCAGTACTTC